One sample yielded the 16 T cell receptor beta chains listed below, sequenced in a study of T cells after yellow fever vaccination. MiXCR, run by TCRdb on the 5' RACE reads, gives a single entry per CDR3 protein. The sample carries some 340,000 distinct CDR3 sequences, approximately 11% recorded once. Sequencing was performed on CD4+ T cells sorted from PBMCs, taken 45 days after the yellow fever booster vaccination. These receptors were collected from a man aged 18 to 30 who received the YFV17D yellow fever vaccine.

There are a few counts of this clonotype. The chain recombines TRBV5-1 with TRBJ2-3; the D is unclear. The V gene lost 1 base and the J gene lost 5 bases, with 8 bases spanning the gap. Germline CDR1 SGHRS, CDR2 YFSETQ. The CDR3 spans 13 residues. CDR3 in amino acids: CASSLTGLDTQYF. DNA for the CDR3: TGCGCCAGCAGCTTGACCGGGTTAGATACGCAGTATTTT.

This clonotype was seen more than once but under ten times. The chain has TRBV5-1 and TRBJ2-5; 12 bases align to TRBD1. Per germline, CDR1 SGHRS and CDR2 YFSETQ. V was clipped by 4 bases and J by 1 base; unmatched bases: 2. The CDR3 has 15 residues. The CDR3 spells CASSGTGGSQETQYF. DNA of the CDR3: TGCGCCAGCAGCGGGACAGGGGGCTCCCAAGAGACCCAGTACTTC.

This clonotype has a handful of counts. This chain uses TRBV3-1 with TRBJ1-5; D gene uncertain. Germline CDR1 is LGHDT and CDR2 is YNNKEL (reference sequence). The CDR3 is made up of 13 amino acids. V was trimmed by 2 bases and J by 7 bases, leaving 9 bases between them. CDR3 region: CASSQWVDQPQHF. For the CDR3, the DNA is TGTGCCAGCAGCCAATGGGTAGACCAGCCCCAGCATTTT.

The table lists this clonotype with a few counts. This chain uses TRBV5-1 with TRBJ2-2, with TRBD1 matching 8 bases. CDR1 and CDR2 from the germline V gene are SGHRS and YFSETQ. CDR3 length: 15 residues. With V trimmed by 0 bases and J by 6 bases, 4 bases remained unmatched. CDR3 coding DNA: TGCGCCAGCAGCTTGGAGTTGACAGGGGCCGGGGAGCTGTTTTTT. Translating it yields CASSLELTGAGELFF. Together with reference TRBV5-1 and TRBJ2-2, the CDR3 gives the full variable domain: KAGVTQTPRYLIKTRGQQVTLSCSPISGHRSVSWYQQTPGQGLQFLFEYFSETQRNKGNFPGRFSGRQFSNSRSEMNVSTLELGDSALYLCASSLELTGAGELFFGEGSRLTVL.

This clonotype appeared a few times. This rearrangement joins TRBV3-1 to TRBJ2-3, with TRBD1 as a possible D gene (6 bases). The CDR3 is 15 residues long. Germline assignment: CDR1 LGHDT and CDR2 YNNKEL (reference sequence). Trimming removed 5 bases at V and 2 bases at J, with 14 bases between. This chain's CDR3 is CASSWTVDPTDTQYF. The CDR3 nucleotides read TGTGCCAGCAGCTGGACAGTGGATCCCACAGATACGCAGTATTTT.

This clonotype has only a few counts. The rearrangement joins TRBV7-9 to TRBJ2-3, with 9 bases identical to TRBD2. This CDR3 comprises 16 residues. Per the germline V gene, CDR1 is SEHNR and CDR2 is FQNEAQ (reference sequence). Trimming removed 5 bases from V and 3 bases from J; junction bases left unmatched: 9. The CDR3 here is CASSLLAGIVTDTQYF. The CDR3 coding sequence is TGTGCCAGCAGCCTCCTAGCGGGGATTGTTACAGATACGCAGTATTTT.

A few counts support this clonotype. The chain combines TRBV11-2 with TRBJ2-1; the match to TRBD2 covers 15 bases. Unmatched junction bases numbered 9, after V lost 5 bases and J lost 10 bases. The V gene's germline CDR1 is SGHAT and CDR2 FQNNGV. This CDR3 is 16 amino acids long. CDR3 region: CASSNSGLAGGLEQFF. The DNA for the CDR3 is TGTGCCAGCAGCAATTCGGGACTAGCGGGGGGCCTAGAGCAGTTCTTC.

The J gene is TRBJ2-3, the V gene TRBV5-1; D possibly corresponds to TRBD1 (5 bases). This CDR3 has 12 amino acids. Germline-derived CDR1 and CDR2 are SGHRS and YFSETQ. V lost 4 bases, J lost 11 bases, and 14 bases lay in between. CDR3 loop: CASSPRDLGQYF. The CDR3 nucleotides read TGCGCCAGCAGCCCCAGGGATCTGGGGCAGTATTTT.

This clonotype was seen ten or more times. This rearrangement joins TRBV4-3 to TRBJ2-7; D is perhaps TRBD1 or TRBD2 (7 bases each). Germline lookup yields CDR1 LGHNA and CDR2 YSLEER. V was shortened by 1 base and J by 7 bases, with 11 bases between the two germline ends. CDR3 size: 13 residues. CDR3 in DNA: TGCGCCAGCAGCCAAGTGCAGGGGGGGGAGCAGTACGTC. Residues: CASSQVQGGEQYV.

This clonotype was counted ten times or more. The chain links TRBV4-1 to TRBJ2-1; a possible D gene is TRBD2 (7 bases). The germline V gene encodes CDR1 MGHRA and CDR2 YSYEKL. The CDR3 totals 16 residues. V was shortened by 0 bases and J by 4 bases, with 13 bases between the two germline ends. In DNA, the CDR3 is TGCGCCAGCAGCCAAGATGGGCGGGGGCGATACAATGAGCAGTTCTTC. Protein product: CASSQDGRGRYNEQFF.

A few counts support this clonotype. The gene calls are TRBV28 and TRBJ2-5, with 10 bases that match TRBD2. The CDR3 spans 16 residues. V lost 3 bases to trimming and J lost 3 bases; unmatched junction nucleotides: 7. Germline V gene data show CDR1 as MDHEN and CDR2 as SYDVKM. CDR3 bases: TGTGCCAGCAGTTTGGGGGTAGCGGGGGGCAAAGAGACCCAGTACTTC. Its protein is CASSLGVAGGKETQYF.

The chain is built from TRBV15 and TRBJ1-3, with D unresolved. CDR1 and CDR2 from the germline V gene are LNHNV and YYDKDF (reference sequence). The CDR3 consists of 12 residues. V was pared by 5 bases and J by 15 bases, with 17 bases between. CDR3 protein: CATSPTMAVRYF. In DNA, the CDR3 is TGTGCCACCAGCCCAACCATGGCAGTAAGATATTTT.

V is TRBV4-3 and J is TRBJ1-2; 10 positions agree with TRBD1. Trimming took 4 bases from V and 5 from J; bases not matched to a gene: 4. CDR3 length: 14 amino acids. The germline V gene has CDR1 LGHNA and CDR2 YSLEER. The CDR3 is CASSLRDRGYGYTF. The CDR3, as DNA: TGCGCCAGCAGCCTTCGGGACAGGGGATATGGCTACACCTTC.

The V and J genes are TRBV4-3 and TRBJ2-1; TRBD2 is a possible D gene (5 bases). This CDR3 has 18 residues. The germline V gene has CDR1 LGHNA and CDR2 YSLEER. V was trimmed by 4 bases and J by 0 bases, leaving 19 bases between them. The CDR3 coding sequence is TGCGCCAGCAGCCCCGACCCCTGGACTTTTAGCTCCTACAATGAGCAGTTCTTC. Its protein product is CASSPDPWTFSSYNEQFF.

Only a few counts were recorded for this clonotype. The chain recombines TRBV18 with TRBJ2-5; 9 bases are shared with TRBD2. The CDR3 is 15 residues long. The ends lost 6 bases at V and 2 bases at J; junction bases unmatched: 7. Germline CDR1 KGHSH, CDR2 LQKENI. The CDR3 DNA reads TGTGCCAGCTCTCAGGAAGCGGGGGGACAAGAGACCCAGTACTTC. Translating it yields CASSQEAGGQETQYF.

The V and J genes are TRBV7-9 and TRBJ2-5; TRBD1 is a possible D gene (5 bases). Trimming stripped 6 bases from V and 1 base from J, with 18 bases between. Germline V gives CDR1 SEHNR, CDR2 FQNEAQ (reference sequence). The CDR3 contains 16 residues. The CDR3 sequence: CASRSPSRGSQETQYF. DNA for the CDR3: TGTGCCAGCAGGTCCCCCTCAAGGGGTAGCCAAGAGACCCAGTACTTC.